The 29 T cell receptor beta chains below come from one sample, sequenced in a study of T cells after yellow fever vaccination. MiXCR, run by TCRdb on the 5' RACE reads, gives a single entry per CDR3 protein. The sample comprises about 96,000 distinct CDR3 sequences, 8.9% of which are singletons, and roughly 17% rests with the top ten. The specimen was CD8+ T cells not binding an NS4B(214-222) dextramer, sorted from PBMCs, collected more than 13 days after the first yellow fever vaccination. All receptors come from a man younger than 35 who received the YFV17D yellow fever vaccine.

This chain links TRBV4-1 with TRBJ2-1, with no clear D. The CDR3 length is 12 residues. V lost 3 bases to trimming and J lost 4 bases, with 4 bases between them. Germline lookup yields CDR1 MGHRA and CDR2 YSYEKL. The CDR3 DNA reads TGCGCCAGCAGCCACCTATACAATGAGCAGTTCTTC. This sequence encodes CASSHLYNEQFF.

This clonotype was counted between two and nine times. The chain employs TRBV7-3 and TRBJ2-3; unclear D gene. From germline, CDR1 is SGHTA and CDR2 FQGTGA. CDR3 length equals 14 residues. V lost 0 bases and J 1 base, leaving 5 bases between the germline ends. CDR3 nucleotide sequence: TGTGCCAGCAGCTTAACCCTAGGCACAGATACGCAGTATTTT. The encoded protein is CASSLTLGTDTQYF.

This clonotype has only a few counts. The chain uses TRBV12-3 or TRBV12-4 and TRBJ1-2, with D unresolved. The CDR3 loop spans 13 amino acids. The germline V and J ends were trimmed by 3 bases and 6 bases, with 11 bases remaining between them. The CDR3 bases are TGTGCCAGCAGTTTCGCCGGGCACAATGGCTACACCTTC. Its translation: CASSFAGHNGYTF.

In its sample, this clonotype was seen a few times. The chain combines TRBV7-2 with TRBJ1-2, with D perhaps matching TRBD1 (5 bases). The CDR3 length is 15 residues. Germline lookup yields CDR1 SGHTA and CDR2 FQGNSA. Trimming took 5 bases from V and 3 from J, leaving 16 bases between them. The CDR3 spells CASSLSSTEDYGYTF. The DNA for the CDR3 is TGTGCCAGCAGCCTCAGTTCGACAGAGGACTATGGCTACACCTTC.

The chain joins TRBV6-2 or TRBV6-3 to TRBJ2-3; 10 nucleotides match TRBD2. V lost 6 bases to trimming and J lost 4 bases; unmatched junction nucleotides: 7. Germline CDR1 is MNHEY and CDR2 is SVGEGT. This CDR3 is built from 15 residues. CDR3 amino acids: CASSPAGGLADTQYF. The CDR3 DNA is TGTGCCAGCAGCCCAGCGGGGGGGCTTGCAGATACGCAGTATTTT.

The chain combines TRBV7-2 with TRBJ1-1; 8 bases are a match to TRBD1. Germline V gene sequence: CDR1 SGHTA, CDR2 FQGNSA. This CDR3 contains 14 residues. The ends lost 5 bases at V and 1 base at J; junction bases unmatched: 3. Written as DNA, the CDR3 is TGTGCCAGCAGCATTGGACAGGGGAACACTGAAGCTTTCTTT. It specifies CASSIGQGNTEAFF.

The gene calls are TRBV5-6 and TRBJ1-2; perhaps TRBD1 as D (5 bases). Germline V gives CDR1 SGHDT, CDR2 YYEEEE. V was shortened by 0 bases and J by 8 bases, with 14 bases between the two germline ends. CDR3 length: 14 amino acids. The CDR3, as DNA: TGTGCCAGCAGCTTGGAGACAGTACGGGTGGGCTACACCTTC. Translating gives CASSLETVRVGYTF.

The V call is TRBV19, the J call TRBJ2-7, with 7 bases aligning to TRBD2. With V trimmed by 5 bases and J by 4 bases, 5 bases remained unmatched. This CDR3 is 13 amino acids long. Germline V lookup: CDR1 LNHDA, CDR2 SQIVND (reference sequence). CDR3: CASSARLAYEQYF. In DNA, the CDR3 is TGTGCCAGTAGTGCCCGACTAGCTTACGAGCAGTACTTC.

There are a few counts of this clonotype. The chain is built from TRBV4-1 and TRBJ1-2; the match to TRBD1 covers 7 bases. From germline, CDR1 is MGHRA and CDR2 YSYEKL. Trimming removed 2 bases from V and 2 bases from J; junction bases left unmatched: 8. The length of the CDR3 is 16 residues. In nucleotides, the CDR3 is TGCGCCAGCAGCCAAAATCCTGGACAGGCAAACTATGGCTACACCTTC. Amino acid sequence: CASSQNPGQANYGYTF.

This clonotype was counted at least ten times. V is TRBV4-1 and J is TRBJ2-4; tentatively, D is TRBD1 (5 bases). CDR3 length: 16 residues. The germline V gene has CDR1 MGHRA and CDR2 YSYEKL. V lost 0 bases and J lost 6, with 15 bases in between. The DNA for the CDR3 is TGCGCCAGCAGCCAAGATGGGTCAGGGTTTAGAAACATTCAGTACTTC. The encoded protein is CASSQDGSGFRNIQYF.

The chain employs TRBV9 and TRBJ2-7; D is undetermined. This CDR3 has 13 residues. Germline V gives CDR1 SGDLS, CDR2 YYNGEE. The V end was cut by 0 bases, the J end by 2 bases, with 6 bases between. The chain's CDR3 is CASSVGGTYEQYF. CDR3 nucleotides: TGTGCCAGCAGCGTAGGCGGAACCTACGAGCAGTACTTC. The full variable domain, in which reference TRBV9 and TRBJ2-7 provide the parts outside the CDR3, is DSGVTQTPKHLITATGQRVTLRCSPRSGDLSVYWYQQSLDQGLQFLIQYYNGEERAKGNILERFSAQQFPDLHSELNLSSLELGDSALYFCASSVGGTYEQYFGPGTRLTVT.

The J gene is TRBJ1-4, the V gene TRBV4-1, with D possibly matching TRBD1 (6 bases). The V end lost 8 bases, the J end lost 6 bases, and 10 bases lay between the germline ends. Germline V gene lookup returns CDR1 MGHRA and CDR2 YSYEKL. CDR3 length: 12 residues. CDR3 nucleotide sequence: TGCGCCAGCTCAGGGGTAGATGAAAAACTGTTTTTT. It yields the protein CASSGVDEKLFF.

Many counts were recorded for this clonotype. The chain employs TRBV12-3 or TRBV12-4 and TRBJ2-3, with D possibly matching TRBD2 (5 bases). Trimming took 3 bases from V and 5 from J, leaving 12 bases between them. The CDR3 has 14 residues. The CDR3: CASSFGGRGDTQYF. In DNA form, the CDR3 reads TGTGCCAGCAGTTTCGGCGGGCGCGGAGATACGCAGTATTTT.

This clonotype was picked up a small number of times. V gene TRBV5-1 combines with J gene TRBJ2-5, with D possibly being TRBD1 (6 bases). Trimming removed 0 bases from V and 2 bases from J, with 8 bases in between. The CDR3 extends over 14 amino acids. The V gene's germline CDR1 is SGHRS and CDR2 YFSETQ. CDR3 bases: TGCGCCAGCAGCTTGGTGGACAGACAAGAGACCCAGTACTTC. Protein: CASSLVDRQETQYF.

The gene calls are TRBV2 and TRBJ2-1; 9 bases align to TRBD2. This CDR3 has 15 residues. V was pared by 6 bases and J by 8 bases, with 11 bases of the junction left unmatched. The V gene's germline CDR1 is SNHLY and CDR2 FYNNEI. The CDR3 is CASRPLWRGGHEQFF. CDR3 DNA: TGTGCCAGCAGGCCCCTGTGGCGGGGGGGCCATGAGCAGTTCTTC. Full variable domain (remainder filled in from reference TRBV2 and TRBJ2-1): EPEVTQTPSHQVTQMGQEVILRCVPISNHLYFYWYRQILGQKVEFLVSFYNNEISEKSEIFDDQFSVERPDGSNFTLKIRSTKLEDSAMYFCASRPLWRGGHEQFFGPGTRLTVL.

J is TRBJ1-1 and V is TRBV4-1; TRBD1 agrees at 7 bases. V lost 2 bases, J lost 3 bases, and 9 bases stayed unmatched. CDR1 and CDR2 (germline): MGHRA, YSYEKL. CDR3 size: 16 residues. DNA of the CDR3: TGCGCCAGCAGCCAATACGGCTCGGGGACAGACACTGAAGCTTTCTTT. As protein: CASSQYGSGTDTEAFF.

This clonotype has more than one count but fewer than ten. The chain couples TRBV12-3 or TRBV12-4 to TRBJ2-7, with 9 bases identical to TRBD2. The CDR3 runs to 14 residues. With 3 bases clipped from V and 4 bases from J, the junction kept 4 bases outside the gene matches. CDR3 sequence reads: CASSFGREGYEQYF. The CDR3 nucleotides are TGTGCCAGCAGTTTTGGGCGGGAGGGTTACGAGCAGTACTTC.

This clonotype has only a few counts. V and J are TRBV6-5 and TRBJ2-5; D remains ambiguous. Germline loops: CDR1 MNHEY, CDR2 SVGAGI. V lost 2 bases, J lost 2 bases, and 15 bases lay in between. This CDR3 comprises 16 residues. CDR3 in amino acids: CASSYTWVQGQETQYF. CDR3 DNA: TGTGCCAGCAGTTACACATGGGTGCAAGGTCAAGAGACCCAGTACTTC.

This clonotype was found once. The chain couples TRBV7-9 to TRBJ1-2; 7 bases match TRBD1. The germline CDR1 and CDR2 sequences are SEHNR and FQNEAQ (reference sequence). The CDR3 sequence is 14 residues long. V lost 11 bases, J lost 4 bases, and 13 bases stayed unmatched. CDR3 sequence (DNA): TGTGCCCGCACCACCCCGACAGGGCCCTATGGCTACACCTTC. As protein: CARTTPTGPYGYTF.

This clonotype was counted between two and nine times. The gene calls are TRBV4-1 and TRBJ1-2; D not resolved. The V end was cut by 2 bases, the J end by 3 bases, with 7 bases between. CDR3 length: 13 amino acids. Germline loops: CDR1 MGHRA, CDR2 YSYEKL. CDR3 sequence (DNA): TGCGCCAGCAGCCAATCCAGCTACTATGGCTACACCTTC. It specifies CASSQSSYYGYTF.

The chain carries TRBV6-1 and TRBJ2-2; TRBD2 matches at 15 bases. V gave up 7 bases and J gave up 7 bases; unmatched junction bases: 7. From germline, CDR1 is MNHNS and CDR2 SASEGT. This CDR3 region has 16 residues. The CDR3 DNA follows: TGTGCCAGCACGGGACTAGCGGGGGGAACGGGCGGGGAGCTGTTTTTT. This codes for CASTGLAGGTGGELFF.

This clonotype was counted between two and nine times. The V and J genes are TRBV6-2 or TRBV6-3 and TRBJ1-5; 8 bases line up with TRBD1. V lost 6 bases to trimming and J lost 0 bases; unmatched junction nucleotides: 7. CDR1 MNHEY and CDR2 SVGEGT come from the germline V gene. This CDR3 is 16 amino acids long. This CDR3 reads CASSPGQGPSNQPQHF. CDR3 DNA: TGTGCCAGCAGCCCCGGACAGGGCCCTAGCAATCAGCCCCAGCATTTT.

This clonotype was counted a few times. The chain links TRBV21-1 to TRBJ2-7; no DNA check was done on the table's D call, TRBD1. TRBV21-1 is marked as a pseudogene. This CDR3 comprises 14 residues. CDR3 sequence (DNA): TGTGCCAGCAGCAAAAGGACACACTCCTACGAGCAGTACGTC. This translates into CASSKRTHSYEQYV.

This clonotype was observed at least ten times. This chain connects TRBV4-1 to TRBJ1-2; no clear D gene. The V and J ends lost 4 bases and 6 bases respectively, with 18 bases between them. Germline V gene data show CDR1 as MGHRA and CDR2 as YSYEKL. The CDR3 has 15 amino acids. The CDR3 nucleotides are TGCGCCAGCAGCCCCTCCGCGGGGATATACAATGGCTACACCTTC. Protein sequence: CASSPSAGIYNGYTF.

This chain connects TRBV20-1 to TRBJ2-7, with 7 nucleotides matching TRBD1. J was trimmed by 2 bases and V by 6 bases; bases with no gene match: 4. CDR3 length equals 12 residues. CDR1 is DFQATT, CDR2 SNEGSKA, per germline (reference sequence). This CDR3 reads CSAGDSPYEQYF. DNA for the CDR3: TGCAGTGCAGGGGACAGCCCCTACGAGCAGTACTTC.

In this sample, this clonotype turned up a few times. The rearrangement joins TRBV12-3 or TRBV12-4 to TRBJ2-3; 8 nucleotides align to TRBD1. J lost 6 bases, V lost 7 bases, and 18 bases had no gene match. This CDR3 contains 17 residues. CDR3 in DNA: TGTGCCAGCAAACAAATCAGGACAGGGTCGATTTTTGATACGCAGTATTTT. Encoded protein: CASKQIRTGSIFDTQYF.

The chain links TRBV6-2 or TRBV6-3 to TRBJ2-3; D may be TRBD1 (5 bases). Germline CDR1 MNHEY, CDR2 SVGEGT. This CDR3 has 14 amino acids. Trimming took 6 bases from V and 2 from J, leaving 12 bases between them. DNA for the CDR3: TGTGCCAGCAGGGACAAACTGTACACAGATACGCAGTATTTT. This gives the protein CASRDKLYTDTQYF.

This clonotype came up a few times. The rearrangement uses TRBV4-2 and TRBJ2-6, with D possibly being TRBD1 or TRBD2 (6 bases each). The ends were cut back, 0 bases at V and 1 base at J, with 19 bases in the middle. The CDR3 is 20 residues long. In germline, CDR1 is LGHNA, CDR2 YNFKEQ. CDR3 sequence: CASSQDGAGEVYSGANVLTF. As DNA, the CDR3 is TGTGCCAGCAGCCAAGACGGGGCAGGGGAGGTTTATTCTGGGGCCAACGTCCTGACTTTC.

The sample holds a few counts of this clonotype. The rearrangement uses TRBV4-3 and TRBJ2-1, with 10 bases identical to TRBD2. CDR3 length equals 17 residues. Unmatched junction bases numbered 6, after V lost 0 bases and J lost 4 bases. Germline V gene data show CDR1 as LGHNA and CDR2 as YSLEER. CDR3 coding DNA: TGCGCCAGCAGCCAAGATAGGAGGACTAGCGGTTACAATGAGCAGTTCTTC. Translation gives CASSQDRRTSGYNEQFF.